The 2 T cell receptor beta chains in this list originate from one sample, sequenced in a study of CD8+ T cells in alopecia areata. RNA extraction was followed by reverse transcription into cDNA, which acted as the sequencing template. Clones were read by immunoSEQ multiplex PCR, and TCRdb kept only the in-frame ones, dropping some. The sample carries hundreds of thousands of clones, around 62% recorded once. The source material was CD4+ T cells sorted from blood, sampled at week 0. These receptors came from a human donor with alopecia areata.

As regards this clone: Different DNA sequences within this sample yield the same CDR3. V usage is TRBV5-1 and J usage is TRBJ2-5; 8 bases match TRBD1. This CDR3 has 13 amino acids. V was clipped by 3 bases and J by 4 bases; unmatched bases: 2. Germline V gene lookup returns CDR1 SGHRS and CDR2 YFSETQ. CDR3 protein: CASSSGGRETQYF. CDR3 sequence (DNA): TGCGCCAGCAGCTCAGGGGGCCGAGAGACCCAGTACTTC.

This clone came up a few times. The CDR3 is CASRSGTGVEKLFF. CDR3 in DNA: TGTGCCAGCAGGTCCGGGACAGGGGTTGAAAAACTGTTTTTT. The chain has TRBV6-5 and TRBJ1-4, with TRBD1 identical over 10 bases. Trimming cost V 6 bases and J 7 bases; bases outside gene matches: 5. This CDR3 contains 14 residues. Germline lookup yields CDR1 MNHEY and CDR2 SVGAGI.